Shown below are 26 T cell receptor beta chains from a single sample sequenced in a study of blood T cell repertoires in COVID-19 (dated by TCRdb to 2018 to 2021). Libraries were constructed by the immunoSEQ multiplex PCR assay. TCRdb mirrors the immuneACCESS table, restricted to in-frame sequences. Some clones are absent from its copies; in checked studies, under half trace to an unresolved V gene, and the reason for the others is unknown. In this sample the table shows 90,000 to 100,000 clones, around nine tenths of which occur a single time. The ten largest account for 15% of the sample. Source material: peripheral blood. These TCRs come from a human donor in a cohort sampled during active COVID-19.

The chain combines TRBV23-1 with TRBJ1-1; 9 nucleotides match TRBD1. TRBV23-1 has ORF status, its function being uncertain. The V segment lost 3 bases and the J segment 5 bases; nucleotides outside the gene matches: 4. This CDR3 region has 14 residues. CDR3 sequence reads: CASSHTQGATEAFF. DNA for the CDR3: TGCGCCAGCAGTCATACACAGGGGGCGACTGAAGCTTTCTTT.

The chain carries TRBV7-3 and TRBJ2-1; 8 bases agree with TRBD2. This CDR3 comprises 15 residues. Trimming took 4 bases from V and 3 from J; bases not matched to a gene: 5. Germline V gene sequence: CDR1 SGHTA, CDR2 FQGTGA. CDR3 loop: CASSSGTSLYNEQFF. CDR3 nucleotide sequence: TGTGCCAGCAGCTCAGGGACTAGTCTCTACAATGAGCAGTTCTTC.

The V gene is TRBV19, the J gene TRBJ1-1; D is perhaps TRBD1 (6 bases). V was pared by 4 bases and J by 1 base, with 13 bases between. The CDR3 has 15 residues. Germline V gene sequence: CDR1 LNHDA, CDR2 SQIVND (reference sequence). CDR3 nucleotide sequence: TGTGCCAGTAGTACAAACAGGGCGTCGAACACTGAAGCTTTCTTT. The encoded protein is CASSTNRASNTEAFF. The full variable domain, in which reference TRBV19 and TRBJ1-1 provide the parts outside the CDR3, is DGGITQSPKYLFRKEGQNVTLSCEQNLNHDAMYWYRQDPGQGLRLIYYSQIVNDFQKGDIAEGYSVSREKKESFPLTVTSAQKNPTAFYLCASSTNRASNTEAFFGQGTRLTVV.

The V and J genes are TRBV9 and TRBJ2-3, with 10 bases that match TRBD2. The CDR3 runs to 16 residues. V was pared by 3 bases and J by 5 bases, with 9 bases of the junction left unmatched. From germline, CDR1 is SGDLS and CDR2 YYNGEE. The CDR3 bases are TGTGCCAGCAGCGCGTCTAAGCGGGGGGGCAGAGATACGCAGTATTTT. Protein sequence: CASSASKRGGRDTQYF.

This clone was picked up one time. The chain links TRBV14 to TRBJ1-2; possible D gene TRBD1, 5 bases. This CDR3 contains 13 residues. Trimming pared 6 bases from V and 4 bases from J, leaving 12 bases between. The germline V gene has CDR1 SGHDN and CDR2 FVKESK. The CDR3 sequence is CASSVGLGYGYTF. DNA for the CDR3: TGTGCCAGCAGTGTGGGGCTGGGCTATGGCTACACCTTC.

The genes are TRBV10-3 and TRBJ1-5, with TRBD1 identical over 7 bases. Trimming cost V 6 bases and J 1 base; bases outside gene matches: 3. The V gene's germline CDR1 is ENHRY and CDR2 SYGVKD. The CDR3 spans 14 residues. The CDR3 nucleotides are TGTGCCATCAGCGAGGACAGGAGCAATCAGCCCCAGCATTTT. Translated: CAISEDRSNQPQHF.

This clone was recorded once. V usage is TRBV6-6 and J usage is TRBJ2-1; TRBD1 is a possible D gene (6 bases). CDR1 is MNHNY, CDR2 SVGAGI, per germline (reference sequence). CDR3 length: 14 amino acids. V lost 4 bases and J 4 bases, leaving 11 bases between the germline ends. CDR3 amino acids: CASSSQGTYNEQFF. In DNA form, the CDR3 reads TGTGCCAGCAGTTCACAGGGTACTTACAATGAGCAGTTCTTC.

V and J are TRBV3-1 (or the pseudogene TRBV3-2) and TRBJ1-1, with D unclear. Germline V lookup: CDR1 LGHDT, CDR2 YNNKEL (reference sequence). V was trimmed by 8 bases and J by 5 bases, leaving 9 bases between them. The CDR3 totals 11 residues. CDR3 nucleotides: TGTGCCAGCGGGCAGGAAACTGAAGCTTTCTTT. This gives the protein CASGQETEAFF.

The V call is TRBV7-6, the J call TRBJ2-5; 12 nucleotides line up with TRBD2. The CDR3 extends over 16 amino acids. Germline assignment: CDR1 SGHVS and CDR2 FNYEAQ. V shed 4 bases and J 0 bases; nucleotides not matched to a gene: 3. CDR3 in amino acids: CASSSRLAGDQETQYF. The CDR3, as DNA: TGTGCCAGCAGCTCCCGACTAGCGGGGGACCAAGAGACCCAGTACTTC.

This clone appeared once. The V gene is TRBV7-9, the J gene TRBJ1-1, with TRBD1 matching 9 bases. CDR1 and CDR2 from the germline V gene are SEHNR and FQNEAQ (reference sequence). Trimming at V came to 5 bases and at J to 3 bases, leaving 10 bases not matched to a gene. The length of the CDR3 is 16 residues. CDR3 loop: CASSPARTGGDTEAFF. In DNA form, the CDR3 reads TGTGCCAGCAGCCCGGCCAGAACAGGGGGCGACACTGAAGCTTTCTTT. Using reference TRBV7-9 and TRBJ1-1 for the parts outside the CDR3, the full variable domain is DTGVSQNPRHKITKRGQNVTFRCDPISEHNRLYWYRQTLGQGPEFLTYFQNEAQLEKSRLLSDRFSAERPKGSFSTLEIQRTEQGDSAMYLCASSPARTGGDTEAFFGQGTRLTVV.

V usage is TRBV4-1 and J usage is TRBJ2-7, with D tentatively TRBD2 (5 bases). Per the germline V gene, CDR1 is MGHRA and CDR2 is YSYEKL. V lost 0 bases, J lost 0 bases, and 12 bases lay in between. This CDR3 is 16 amino acids long. The CDR3 here is CASSQDLEEFSYEQYF. In nucleotides, the CDR3 is TGCGCCAGCAGCCAAGATCTGGAGGAGTTCTCCTACGAGCAGTACTTC.

The J gene is TRBJ2-7, the V gene TRBV5-4, with 10 bases that match TRBD2. The CDR3 is 14 residues long. CDR1 is SGHNT and CDR2 is YYREEE in the germline V gene (reference sequence). V trimming: 3 bases; J trimming: 0 bases; junction bases outside the gene matches: 0. CDR3 in DNA: TGTGCCAGCAGCTGGACTAGCGGCTCCTACGAGCAGTACTTC. This sequence encodes CASSWTSGSYEQYF.

CDR3 coding DNA: TGCGCCAGCAGCTTGTTAGCGCGGGGCACAGATACGCAGTATTTT. Translated, it gives CASSLLARGTDTQYF. The chain combines TRBV5-1 with TRBJ2-3, with TRBD2 as a possible D gene (5 bases). Germline CDR1 SGHRS, CDR2 YFSETQ. Trimming pared 1 base from V and 1 base from J, leaving 10 bases between. This CDR3 region has 15 residues.

Ten or more counts support this clone. The CDR3 DNA reads TGTGCCAGCAGTGAAGTAGGGGAAGAGACCCAGTACTTC. This sequence encodes CASSEVGEETQYF. This chain uses TRBV2 with TRBJ2-5, with D possibly being TRBD1 (5 bases). This CDR3 comprises 13 residues. CDR1 and CDR2 (germline): SNHLY, FYNNEI. The V end lost 1 base, the J end lost 3 bases, and 6 bases lay between the germline ends.

V is TRBV9 and J is TRBJ2-1; possibly TRBD1 for D (5 bases). The CDR3 is 14 amino acids. Trimming removed 3 bases from V and 3 bases from J, with 10 bases in between. The germline CDR1 and CDR2 sequences are SGDLS and YYNGEE. The CDR3 is CASSAGHLYNEQFF. The CDR3 DNA follows: TGTGCCAGCAGCGCAGGACATCTCTACAATGAGCAGTTCTTC.

The chain recombines TRBV6-4 with TRBJ2-2; 7 bases map to TRBD1. The CDR3 is made up of 16 amino acids. Trimming cost V 2 bases and J 0 bases; bases outside gene matches: 3. The germline V gene has CDR1 MRHNA and CDR2 SNTAGT. DNA for the CDR3: TGTGCCAGCAGTGACAGGGGGCCGGCGAACACCGGGGAGCTGTTTTTT. Residues: CASSDRGPANTGELFF.

This clone was observed a handful of times. The rearrangement joins TRBV11-2 to TRBJ2-3; 9 bases match TRBD2. CDR1 and CDR2 (germline): SGHAT, FQNNGV. The CDR3 is 15 amino acids. V shed 4 bases, J shed 6 bases, and the junction held 8 bases outside the gene matches. The CDR3 sequence is CASSSNSGSFDTQYF. The CDR3 coding sequence is TGTGCCAGCAGCTCAAATAGCGGGAGTTTCGATACGCAGTATTTT.

The rearrangement links TRBV7-8 to TRBJ2-3, with 7 bases aligning to TRBD2. With V trimmed by 1 base and J by 0 bases, 10 bases remained unmatched. The CDR3 runs 18 residues. Per germline, CDR1 SGHVS and CDR2 FQNEAQ. The CDR3 bases are TGTGCCAGCAGCTTAGGGTGGTCGAGCGGGATGAGCACAGATACGCAGTATTTT. It specifies CASSLGWSSGMSTDTQYF.

V is TRBV7-8 and J is TRBJ2-7, with 9 bases aligning to TRBD2. The trim removed 0 bases at V and 2 bases at J, leaving 5 bases unmatched. Germline V gene data show CDR1 as SGHVS and CDR2 as FQNEAQ. The CDR3 sequence is 16 residues long. The CDR3 DNA reads TGTGCCAGCAGCTTAGCGGGGGTAGCGGGAGCCTACGAGCAGTACTTC. Translating gives CASSLAGVAGAYEQYF.

The chain carries TRBV30 and TRBJ1-4; a possible D gene is TRBD1 (5 bases). Germline V lookup: CDR1 GTSNPN, CDR2 SVGIG (reference sequence). This CDR3 region has 12 residues. V lost 7 bases and J 1 base, leaving 7 bases between the germline ends. This CDR3 reads CAFDRTNEKLFF. CDR3 in DNA: TGTGCCTTCGACAGAACTAATGAAAAACTGTTTTTT. Filled out from reference TRBV30 and TRBJ1-4, the complete variable domain reads SQTIHQWPATLVQPVGSPLSLECTVEGTSNPNLYWYRQAAGRGLQLLFYSVGIGQISSEVPQNLSASRPQDRQFILSSKKLLLSDSGFYLCAFDRTNEKLFFGSGTQLSVL.

The genes are TRBV5-1 and TRBJ2-2; 8 nucleotides agree with TRBD2. The CDR3 runs 16 residues. Unmatched junction bases numbered 8, after V lost 0 bases and J lost 7 bases. CDR1 SGHRS and CDR2 YFSETQ come from the germline V gene. CDR3 loop: CASSLVNSGVDGELFF. Written as DNA, the CDR3 is TGCGCCAGCAGCTTGGTTAATAGCGGGGTTGACGGGGAGCTGTTTTTT.

The chain has TRBV12-3 or TRBV12-4 and TRBJ1-1, with D tentatively TRBD1 (5 bases). Trimming cost V 1 base and J 3 bases, with 6 bases left between them. This CDR3 comprises 13 residues. CDR3 residues: CASSLGGDTEAFF. CDR3 bases: TGTGCCAGCAGTTTAGGGGGGGACACTGAAGCTTTCTTT.

This clone has just a few counts. V usage is TRBV6-1 and J usage is TRBJ2-7, with D perhaps TRBD1 (6 bases). The CDR3 is 15 amino acids. V lost 0 bases and J lost 0, with 9 bases in between. Germline V lookup: CDR1 MNHNS, CDR2 SASEGT. CDR3 sequence: CASSEAWGRSYEQYF. The CDR3 DNA follows: TGTGCCAGCAGTGAAGCATGGGGGCGCTCCTACGAGCAGTACTTC.

The V gene is TRBV30, the J gene TRBJ1-2, with 8 bases lining up with TRBD1. Trimming removed 5 bases from V and 4 bases from J; junction bases left unmatched: 9. This CDR3 has 14 amino acids. Germline values: CDR1 GTSNPN, CDR2 SVGIG (reference sequence). CDR3: CAWAPGGLGYGYTF. Here the CDR3 DNA reads TGTGCCTGGGCCCCAGGGGGCCTCGGCTATGGCTACACCTTC. The full variable domain, completed using reference TRBV30 and TRBJ1-2, is SQTIHQWPATLVQPVGSPLSLECTVEGTSNPNLYWYRQAAGRGLQLLFYSVGIGQISSEVPQNLSASRPQDRQFILSSKKLLLSDSGFYLCAWAPGGLGYGYTFGSGTRLTVV.

The V call is TRBV7-3, the J call TRBJ2-2, with D possibly TRBD1 on 5 matching bases. V lost 3 bases, J lost 5 bases, and 7 bases lay in between. The CDR3 consists of 13 residues. Per germline, CDR1 SGHTA and CDR2 FQGTGA. CDR3: CASSLSGTGELFF. CDR3 nucleotides: TGTGCCAGCAGCTTGTCAGGGACCGGGGAGCTGTTTTTT.

The chain recombines TRBV28 with TRBJ2-6; possible D gene TRBD2, 6 bases. The CDR3 extends over 17 amino acids. Germline CDR1 MDHEN, CDR2 SYDVKM. The germline V and J ends were trimmed by 9 bases and 3 bases, with 21 bases remaining between them. The CDR3 reads CASTSLFGGGGANVLTF. DNA of the CDR3: TGTGCCAGTACTTCCCTCTTCGGGGGTGGTGGGGCCAACGTCCTGACTTTC.